These T cell receptor beta chains were read from a single sample in a study of identical twins. TCRdb re-called the 5' RACE reads with MiXCR, one entry per CDR3 protein. There are nearly 650,000 distinct CDR3 sequences in the sample; about 7.6% occur only once, and about 1.6% lies in the top ten. This sample also belongs to another study, concerning yellow fever vaccine responses in identical twins.

The specimen was PBMCs. These receptor sequences come from a woman between 18 and 29 years old in good health. The CDR3 runs from the conserved cysteine through the conserved F or W. Each record gives: clone size, J gene, V gene, D gene, CDR3 protein, CDR3 DNA. D genes are given only for firm matches. Expanded clones are given a class, and other clones once, few, many or no size at all.

many	TRBJ1-1	TRBV29-1	NA	CSVGRLGTEAFF	TGCAGCGTTGGGAGGTTGGGGACTGAAGCTTTCTTT
NA	TRBJ2-5	TRBV9	NA	CASSVGHRSQETQYF	TGTGCCAGCAGCGTAGGCCATAGGAGCCAAGAGACCCAGTACTTC
many	TRBJ1-1	TRBV7-9	TRBD1	CASSPGQINTEAFF	TGTGCCAGCAGCCCGGGACAGATTAACACTGAAGCTTTCTTT
many	TRBJ2-7	TRBV20-1	TRBD1	CSVDRGSEQYF	TGCAGTGTCGACAGGGGGAGCGAGCAGTACTTC
NA	TRBJ2-2	TRBV6-5	NA	CASSYTGPNTGELFF	TGTGCCAGCAGTTACACAGGGCCGAACACCGGGGAGCTGTTTTTT
few	TRBJ2-1	TRBV5-8	TRBD1	CASSGGGTGLSYNEQFF	TGTGCCAGCAGCGGAGGGGGGACAGGCCTCTCCTACAATGAGCAGTTCTTC
NA	TRBJ2-1	TRBV7-8	TRBD1	CASSLDGGQGSANEQFF	TGTGCCAGCAGCTTAGACGGTGGACAGGGGTCCGCGAATGAGCAGTTCTTC
NA	TRBJ2-2	TRBV11-3	TRBD2	CASSLTLTSVYTGELFF	TGTGCCAGCAGCTTAACCCTGACTAGCGTGTACACCGGGGAGCTGTTTTTT
few	TRBJ2-7	TRBV15	TRBD1	CATSRGQGLFYEQYF	TGTGCCACCAGCAGAGGACAGGGGCTATTCTACGAGCAGTACTTC
NA	TRBJ2-3	TRBV9	TRBD2	CASSVASGRTDTQYF	TGTGCCAGCAGCGTAGCTAGCGGGCGCACAGATACGCAGTATTTT
many	TRBJ2-3	TRBV28	TRBD2	CASSLALTSGSVADTQYF	TGTGCCAGCAGCCTCGCCCTGACTAGCGGGAGTGTCGCAGATACGCAGTATTTT
few	TRBJ2-3	TRBV20-1	NA	CSASTDYDSTDTQYF	TGCAGTGCTAGTACGGACTACGATAGCACAGATACGCAGTATTTT
NA	TRBJ2-4	TRBV5-1	NA	CASSLDGDKNIQYF	TGCGCCAGCAGCTTGGATGGGGACAAAAACATTCAGTACTTC
many	TRBJ1-2	TRBV12-3/TRBV12-4	TRBD1	CASSLRQGRDYGYTF	TGTGCCAGCAGTCTCCGACAGGGTAGGGACTATGGCTACACCTTC
few	TRBJ2-3	TRBV28	TRBD2	CASSLRGLAEDTDTQYF	TGTGCCAGCAGTTTAAGGGGACTAGCGGAGGACACAGATACGCAGTATTTT
many	TRBJ1-6	TRBV6-1	NA	CASTRSSYNSPLHF	TGTGCCAGCACTCGAAGCTCCTATAATTCACCCCTCCACTTT
many	TRBJ2-5	TRBV28	TRBD2	CASSLRESVTQLRETQYF	TGTGCCAGCAGTTTGCGGGAGTCAGTGACCCAGTTGAGAGAGACCCAGTACTTC
NA	TRBJ2-4	TRBV3-1	TRBD1	CASSQLSGTDLAKNIQYF	TGTGCCAGCAGCCAACTTTCCGGGACAGATCTAGCCAAAAACATTCAGTACTTC
many	TRBJ2-2	TRBV5-1	NA	CASLPHATNTGELFF	TGCGCCAGCCTACCCCACGCAACGAACACCGGGGAGCTGTTTTTT
many	TRBJ2-3	TRBV5-1	NA	CASSRQSGADTQYF	TGCGCCAGCAGCAGGCAATCGGGGGCAGATACGCAGTATTTT
NA	TRBJ2-2	TRBV6-5	NA	CASSSKSRPAAAHGGELFF	TGTGCCAGCAGTTCCAAAAGTCGGCCCGCAGCGGCGCATGGCGGGGAGCTGTTTTTT
NA	TRBJ2-1	TRBV19	TRBD1	CATTRDRGDEQFF	TGTGCCACAACCCGGGACAGGGGTGATGAGCAGTTCTTC
NA	TRBJ2-7	TRBV20-1	NA	CSAPLRGALDEQYF	TGCAGTGCTCCCCTGAGAGGGGCCTTGGACGAGCAGTACTTC
few	TRBJ2-5	TRBV18	TRBD2	CASSPKSGLAAKETQYF	TGTGCCAGCTCACCCAAAAGTGGACTAGCGGCCAAAGAGACCCAGTACTTC
many	TRBJ2-1	TRBV29-1	TRBD2	CSVGGGSRPNEQFF	TGCAGCGTTGGGGGGGGATCGCGGCCCAATGAGCAGTTCTTC
NA	TRBJ2-2	TRBV29-1	TRBD2	CSVETLAGNTGELFF	TGCAGCGTTGAAACACTAGCGGGCAACACCGGGGAGCTGTTTTTT
few	TRBJ2-5	TRBV5-5	NA	CASSLGMGGITETQYF	TGTGCCAGCAGCTTGGGGATGGGGGGCATCACGGAGACCCAGTACTTC
NA	TRBJ2-1	TRBV4-1	TRBD2	CASSTVLAGGYNEQFF	TGCGCCAGCAGCACGGTTCTAGCGGGAGGGTACAATGAGCAGTTCTTC
many	TRBJ2-7	TRBV28	NA	CASSSQGSVRYEQYF	TGTGCCAGCAGTTCACAAGGGAGCGTTCGCTACGAGCAGTACTTC
NA	TRBJ2-3	TRBV7-9	TRBD2	CASSRTSGGYTDTQYF	TGTGCCAGCAGCCGGACTAGCGGGGGTTACACAGATACGCAGTATTTT
many	TRBJ2-5	TRBV11-2	NA	CASSLSPHLLGTQYF	TGTGCCAGCAGCTTATCTCCCCACTTATTGGGGACCCAGTACTTC
NA	TRBJ2-1	TRBV2	NA	CASKGLEQFF	TGTGCCAGCAAGGGCCTGGAGCAGTTCTTC
NA	TRBJ2-7	TRBV5-6	TRBD2	CASSGTAADFTSGRYEQYF	TGTGCCAGCAGCGGGACAGCCGCCGATTTTACTAGCGGGAGGTACGAGCAGTACTTC
many	TRBJ2-7	TRBV5-1	TRBD1	CASSFRDRGYEQYF	TGCGCCAGCAGCTTCCGGGACAGGGGCTACGAGCAGTACTTC
NA	TRBJ2-7	TRBV5-1	TRBD2	CASSRPGTSGSVSYEQYF	TGCGCCAGCAGCCGGCCCGGGACTAGCGGGAGTGTTTCCTACGAGCAGTACTTC
NA	TRBJ2-3	TRBV12-3/TRBV12-4	TRBD2	CASSRLAGLDTQYF	TGTGCCAGCAGTAGACTAGCGGGGCTAGATACGCAGTATTTT
many	TRBJ1-2	TRBV7-9	TRBD1	CASSAQGGYGYTF	TGTGCCAGCAGCGCACAGGGGGGGTATGGCTACACCTTC
NA	TRBJ2-1	TRBV29-1	NA	CSVGNSASIEQFF	TGCAGCGTTGGTAATAGCGCAAGCATTGAGCAGTTCTTC
many	TRBJ2-1	TRBV12-3/TRBV12-4	TRBD2	CASSPSGSWENEQFF	TGTGCCAGCAGCCCGAGCGGGAGCTGGGAAAATGAGCAGTTCTTC
few	TRBJ2-1	TRBV6-2/TRBV6-3	TRBD2	CASSYSPLAGGYEQFF	TGTGCCAGCAGTTACTCTCCTCTAGCGGGAGGCTATGAGCAGTTCTTC
NA	TRBJ2-1	TRBV5-8	TRBD2	CASSLRVLAGFKNEQFF	TGTGCCAGCAGCCTCCGGGTTCTAGCGGGGTTTAAAAATGAGCAGTTCTTC
many	TRBJ1-1	TRBV29-1	NA	CSVDGTGTNTEAFF	TGCAGCGTAGACGGAACCGGGACGAACACTGAAGCTTTCTTT
many	TRBJ1-1	TRBV11-1	NA	CASSDIGGMNTEAFF	TGTGCCAGCAGCGATATCGGGGGAATGAACACTGAAGCTTTCTTT
NA	TRBJ1-4	TRBV6-1	NA	CASSDSPFNEKLFF	TGTGCCAGCAGTGATTCGCCCTTTAATGAAAAACTGTTTTTT
few	TRBJ1-5	TRBV10-2	NA	CASSDRGREPQHF	TGCGCCAGCAGTGACCGGGGCCGGGAGCCCCAGCATTTT
NA	TRBJ1-6	TRBV5-6	NA	CASSPRGRSPLHF	TGTGCCAGCAGCCCCAGGGGACGGTCACCCCTCCACTTT
NA	TRBJ2-6	TRBV3-1	NA	CASSQEIPQSASGANVLTF	TGTGCCAGCAGCCAAGAAATCCCCCAGTCCGCCTCTGGGGCCAACGTCCTGACTTTC
many	TRBJ1-1	TRBV5-1	NA	CASSALGEVTEAFF	TGCGCCAGCAGCGCCCTGGGGGAGGTCACTGAAGCTTTCTTT
many	TRBJ1-1	TRBV10-3	NA	CAIRKENTEAFF	TGTGCCATCAGGAAAGAGAACACTGAAGCTTTCTTT
NA	TRBJ2-7	TRBV10-3	TRBD2	CAIEGREGRGEQYF	TGTGCCATCGAGGGGAGGGAGGGCCGCGGCGAGCAGTACTTC
NA	TRBJ2-1	TRBV4-1	TRBD2	CASSQVIAGGHYNEQFF	TGCGCCAGCAGCCAAGTTATAGCGGGGGGGCACTACAATGAGCAGTTCTTC
many	TRBJ1-6	TRBV12-3/TRBV12-4	TRBD1	CASSTGTGVNSPLHF	TGTGCCAGCAGTACGGGGACAGGGGTCAATTCACCCCTCCACTTT
NA	TRBJ2-1	TRBV3-1	NA	CASCHRGAANNEQFF	TGTGCCTCCTGCCATAGAGGGGCAGCCAACAATGAGCAGTTCTTC
many	TRBJ1-1	TRBV5-1	TRBD1	CASSLTTGLNTEAFF	TGCGCCAGCAGCTTGACGACAGGGCTGAACACTGAAGCTTTCTTT